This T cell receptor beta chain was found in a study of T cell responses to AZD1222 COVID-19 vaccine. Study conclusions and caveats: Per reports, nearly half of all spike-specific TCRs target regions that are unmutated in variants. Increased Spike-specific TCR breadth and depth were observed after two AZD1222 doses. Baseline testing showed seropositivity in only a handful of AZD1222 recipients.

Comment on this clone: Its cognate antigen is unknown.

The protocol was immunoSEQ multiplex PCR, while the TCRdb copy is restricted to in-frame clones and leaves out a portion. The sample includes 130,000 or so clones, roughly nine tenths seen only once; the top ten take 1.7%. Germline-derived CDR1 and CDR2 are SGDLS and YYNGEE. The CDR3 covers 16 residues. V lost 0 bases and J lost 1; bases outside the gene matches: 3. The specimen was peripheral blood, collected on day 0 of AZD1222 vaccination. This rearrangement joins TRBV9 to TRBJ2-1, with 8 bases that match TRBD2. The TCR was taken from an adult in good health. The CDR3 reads CASSVAAGVSYNEQFF. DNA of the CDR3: TGTGCCAGCAGCGTAGCAGCGGGAGTTTCCTACAATGAGCAGTTCTTC. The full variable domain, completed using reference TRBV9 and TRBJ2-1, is DSGVTQTPKHLITATGQRVTLRCSPRSGDLSVYWYQQSLDQGLQFLIQYYNGEERAKGNILERFSAQQFPDLHSELNLSSLELGDSALYFCASSVAAGVSYNEQFFGPGTRLTVL.